The 5 T cell receptor beta chains below come from one sample, sequenced in a study of blood T cell repertoires in COVID-19 (dated by TCRdb to about 2020). Library prep was done by the immunoSEQ multiplex PCR assay. What TCRdb holds here is the immuneACCESS table cut down to in-frame rearrangements. Part of the clones is not present; checked against another copy, under half of the missing clones reflect an unresolved V gene, and the others are unexplained. The sample contains more than 200,000 clones, around 80% of them found a single time. The top ten clonotypes cover 4.2% of the sample. Sequencing was carried out using peripheral blood. These receptors were collected from a man aged 55-75 years with acute or convalescent COVID-19.

V usage is TRBV13 and J usage is TRBJ2-3; TRBD2 matches at 11 bases. Trimming took 0 bases from V and 2 from J; bases not matched to a gene: 4. The length of the CDR3 is 17 residues. CDR1 PRHDT and CDR2 FYEKMQ come from the germline V gene (reference sequence). The CDR3 coding sequence is TGTGCCAGCAGCTTAGGGACTAGCGGGGATATCACAGATACGCAGTATTTT. This translates into CASSLGTSGDITDTQYF.

This rearrangement joins TRBV28 to TRBJ2-3; the match to TRBD2 covers 15 bases. Trimming removed 8 bases from V and 1 base from J; junction bases left unmatched: 13. Germline CDR1 reads MDHEN; CDR2 reads SYDVKM. This CDR3 contains 19 residues. Here the CDR3 DNA reads TGTGCCAGCCAGGCCGGAGGACTAGCGGGAGGGGTAGGCACAGATACGCAGTATTTT. This codes for CASQAGGLAGGVGTDTQYF. Full variable domain (missing parts from reference TRBV28 and TRBJ2-3): DVKVTQSSRYLVKRTGEKVFLECVQDMDHENMFWYRQDPGLGLRLIYFSYDVKMKEKGDIPEGYSVSREKKERFSLILESASTNQTSMYLCASQAGGLAGGVGTDTQYFGPGTRLTVL.

This chain joins TRBV28 and TRBJ2-3; 11 nucleotides match TRBD2. The CDR3 sequence is 22 residues long. Trimming removed 5 bases from V and 5 bases from J; junction bases left unmatched: 27. Germline lookup yields CDR1 MDHEN and CDR2 SYDVKM. The CDR3 DNA is TGTGCCAGCAGTCCCTTTGCTGGCAGGGGACTAGCGGACCAAAGGGGTGGAGATACGCAGTATTTT. Protein sequence: CASSPFAGRGLADQRGGDTQYF. Full variable domain (missing parts from reference TRBV28 and TRBJ2-3): DVKVTQSSRYLVKRTGEKVFLECVQDMDHENMFWYRQDPGLGLRLIYFSYDVKMKEKGDIPEGYSVSREKKERFSLILESASTNQTSMYLCASSPFAGRGLADQRGGDTQYFGPGTRLTVL.

The chain links TRBV6-2 or TRBV6-3 to TRBJ2-7; TRBD1 aligns across 9 bases. CDR3 size: 15 residues. Germline V gives CDR1 MNHEY, CDR2 SVGEGT. V gave up 2 bases and J gave up 2 bases; unmatched junction bases: 4. The CDR3 DNA is TGTGCCAGCAGTTACCACAGGGGGCCCACCTACGAGCAGTACTTC. Amino acids: CASSYHRGPTYEQYF.

The chain couples TRBV21-1 to TRBJ2-1; the table's D call TRBD2 went unverified against the DNA. TRBV21-1 is a listed pseudogene. CDR3 length: 15 amino acids. CDR3 protein: CASSKKCRGYNEQFF. The DNA for the CDR3 is TGTGCCAGCAGCAAAAAATGTAGAGGGTACAATGAGCAGTTCTTC.